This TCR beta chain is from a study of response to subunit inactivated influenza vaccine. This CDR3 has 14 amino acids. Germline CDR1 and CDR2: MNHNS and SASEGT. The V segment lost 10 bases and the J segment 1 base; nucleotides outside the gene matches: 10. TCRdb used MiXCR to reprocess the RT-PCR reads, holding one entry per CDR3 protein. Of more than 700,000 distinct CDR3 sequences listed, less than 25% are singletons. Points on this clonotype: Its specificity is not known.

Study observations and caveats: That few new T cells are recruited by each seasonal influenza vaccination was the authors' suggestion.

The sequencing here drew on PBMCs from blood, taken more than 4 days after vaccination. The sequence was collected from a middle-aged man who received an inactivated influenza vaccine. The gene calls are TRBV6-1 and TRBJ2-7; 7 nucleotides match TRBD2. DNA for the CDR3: TGTGCCACCGGACGTCGGGGGGAATCCTACGAGCAGTACTTC. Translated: CATGRRGESYEQYF.